What follows are 20 T cell receptor beta chains derived from one specimen sequenced in a study of blood T cells in healthy people across ages. Next came a second PCR, run for roughly 7 to 12 cycles, which used a sample-barcoded 5' primer along with a J-beta primer mix. MiXCR, run by TCRdb on the 5' RACE reads, gives a single entry per CDR3 protein. Altogether 710,000 or so distinct CDR3 sequences are present, 22% being singletons, with the ten largest covering around a fifth. The sequencing input was blood. These receptors all stem from a man between 65 and 85 years old in good health.

In its sample, this clonotype was seen a few times. V and J are TRBV11-2 and TRBJ2-7; TRBD2 agrees at 7 bases. This CDR3 is built from 15 residues. Losses at the gene ends were 1 base for V and 2 bases for J; bases not matched to a gene: 5. Germline V gene sequence: CDR1 SGHAT, CDR2 FQNNGV. In nucleotides, the CDR3 is TGTGCCAGCAGCTTAGTAGGACTAGGCACCTACGAGCAGTACTTC. Protein sequence: CASSLVGLGTYEQYF.

This clonotype came up a few times. The gene calls are TRBV14 and TRBJ2-7, with D uncertain. Germline CDR1 is SGHDN and CDR2 is FVKESK. The CDR3 has 13 amino acids. Deletions cut 1 base from V and 5 bases from J, with 9 bases between. The CDR3 spells CASSQVRYDEQYF. In nucleotides, the CDR3 is TGTGCCAGCAGCCAAGTAAGGTACGACGAGCAGTACTTC.

This clonotype was seen only a few times. The chain has TRBV29-1 and TRBJ2-5, with a possible D match to TRBD2 (5 bases). The ends were cut back, 4 bases at V and 4 bases at J, with 16 bases in the middle. Germline V lookup: CDR1 SQVTM, CDR2 ANQGSEA. The CDR3 length is 14 residues. The CDR3 coding sequence is TGCAGCGTTGGGCCAGCGGTGCTTCCAGAGACCCAGTACTTC. It is translated as CSVGPAVLPETQYF.

This clonotype appeared a few times. CDR3 sequence (DNA): TGTGCCAGCAGCCAATCGGACAGGGGCAATGGCTACACCTTC. Encoded protein: CASSQSDRGNGYTF. V and J are TRBV3-1 and TRBJ1-2, with TRBD1 matching over 9 bases. This CDR3 region has 14 residues. V shed 2 bases, J shed 6 bases, and the junction held 4 bases outside the gene matches. CDR1 and CDR2 (germline): LGHDT, YNNKEL (reference sequence).

Many counts were recorded for this clonotype. The chain joins TRBV29-1 to TRBJ2-1, with TRBD1 matching over 8 bases. There are 14 residues in the CDR3. V was pared by 7 bases and J by 4 bases, with 9 bases of the junction left unmatched. Looked up from germline, CDR1 is SQVTM and CDR2 is ANQGSEA. Here the CDR3 reads CSAQQGVGYNEQFF. DNA for the CDR3: TGCAGCGCACAACAGGGGGTGGGTTACAATGAGCAGTTCTTC.

This sequence joins TRBV30 and TRBJ1-2, with D uncertain. This CDR3 has 13 residues. Germline lookup yields CDR1 GTSNPN and CDR2 SVGIG (reference sequence). The germline V and J ends were trimmed by 0 bases and 8 bases, with 13 bases remaining between them. CDR3 protein: CAWSVGNPGGYTF. CDR3 nucleotide sequence: TGTGCCTGGAGTGTGGGGAACCCTGGGGGCTACACCTTC.

This chain connects TRBV29-1 to TRBJ2-2; 7 nucleotides agree with TRBD1. Germline trimming cut 6 bases from V and 6 bases from J; bases unmatched to any gene: 13. This CDR3 comprises 15 residues. CDR1 is SQVTM, CDR2 ANQGSEA, per germline. The CDR3 coding sequence is TGCAGCGTCCGGGGTGCGCAGGGGGTAGCCGGGGAGCTGTTTTTT. Translating it yields CSVRGAQGVAGELFF.

The chain combines TRBV5-1 with TRBJ2-3; D is perhaps TRBD1 (6 bases). The CDR3 has 16 amino acids. Germline assignment: CDR1 SGHRS and CDR2 YFSETQ. Trimming shortened V by 3 bases and J by 1 base, and 15 bases separated the two germline ends. CDR3 sequence reads: CASSSQGEGRTDTQYF. For the CDR3, the DNA is TGCGCCAGCAGCTCACAGGGCGAGGGGCGCACAGATACGCAGTATTTT.

The chain links TRBV3-1 to TRBJ2-2, with D unclear. V was shortened by 5 bases and J by 6 bases, with 10 bases between the two germline ends. The CDR3 spans 13 residues. Germline CDR1 LGHDT, CDR2 YNNKEL (reference sequence). CDR3 in amino acids: CASSSLSSGELFF. For the CDR3, the DNA is TGTGCCAGCAGCTCTCTTTCCTCCGGGGAGCTGTTTTTT. Drawing the rest from reference TRBV3-1 and TRBJ2-2, the complete variable domain is DTAVSQTPKYLVTQMGNDKSIKCEQNLGHDTMYWYKQDSKKFLKIMFSYNNKELIINETVPNRFSPKSPDKAHLNLHINSLELGDSAVYFCASSSLSSGELFFGEGSRLTVL.

The chain recombines TRBV7-9 with TRBJ2-7, with no clear D. V was shortened by 2 bases and J by 4 bases, with 6 bases between the two germline ends. Germline CDR1 and CDR2: SEHNR and FQNEAQ (reference sequence). This CDR3 contains 12 residues. The CDR3 DNA follows: TGTGCCAGCAGCTTATCCTCTTACGAGCAGTACGTC. This codes for CASSLSSYEQYV.

Many counts were recorded for this clonotype. The chain recombines TRBV6-6 with TRBJ1-2; 9 bases align to TRBD1. CDR3 size: 13 residues. V lost 11 bases and J lost 1; bases outside the gene matches: 5. Germline loops: CDR1 MNHNY, CDR2 SVGAGI (reference sequence). The DNA for the CDR3 is TGTGCCGTTCGACAGGGGGATAACTATGGCTACACCTTC. Translation gives CAVRQGDNYGYTF.

The chain links TRBV10-3 to TRBJ2-7, with D possibly matching TRBD2 (5 bases). The J call may not be correct, given that the DNA end is closer to TRBJ2-1. Germline values: CDR1 ENHRY, CDR2 SYGVKD. CDR3 size: 13 residues. The CDR3: CAISVVAGDEQFF. Here the CDR3 DNA reads TGTGCCATCAGTGTAGTGGCGGGCGATGAGCAGTTCTTC.

The rearrangement joins TRBV20-1 to TRBJ1-1; tentative D call: TRBD1 (5 bases). V lost 1 base and J 5 bases, leaving 14 bases between the germline ends. The CDR3 runs 14 residues. CDR1 and CDR2 from the germline V gene are DFQATT and SNEGSKA (reference sequence). CDR3 nucleotide sequence: TGCAGTGCTAGAGGAGGGGCGAAGTATACTGAAGCTTTCTTT. This encodes CSARGGAKYTEAFF.

This clonotype was picked up a small number of times. The V gene is TRBV5-1, the J gene TRBJ2-3; unclear D gene. Trimming stripped 0 bases from V and 0 bases from J, with 8 bases between. The CDR3 runs 15 residues. Germline V gene lookup returns CDR1 SGHRS and CDR2 YFSETQ. CDR3 DNA sequence: TGCGCCAGCAGCTTGGAAGGCTATAGCACAGATACGCAGTATTTT. It specifies CASSLEGYSTDTQYF.

The V and J genes are TRBV7-2 and TRBJ2-7, with 9 bases identical to TRBD2. With V trimmed by 2 bases and J by 12 bases, 5 bases remained unmatched. Germline V CDR1 and CDR2: SGHTA, FQGNSA. This CDR3 is 12 amino acids long. CDR3 in amino acids: CASSLSSGRLYV. In DNA, the CDR3 is TGTGCCAGCAGCTTAAGTAGCGGGAGACTGTACGTC.

This clonotype has a count of ten or more. The gene calls are TRBV29-1 and TRBJ1-2; a possible D gene is TRBD1 (6 bases). Germline lookup yields CDR1 SQVTM and CDR2 ANQGSEA. CDR3 size: 14 residues. V gave up 7 bases and J gave up 5 bases, with 20 bases separating them. The CDR3 DNA is TGCAGCGCCAAAGGTCTACAGGGAATGTATGGCTACACCTTC. The encoded protein is CSAKGLQGMYGYTF.

Ten or more counts support this clonotype. V gene TRBV6-5 combines with J gene TRBJ2-2, with D possibly matching TRBD2 (6 bases). Germline V lookup: CDR1 MNHEY, CDR2 SVGAGI. This CDR3 comprises 16 residues. V dropped 0 bases and J dropped 7 bases, with 15 bases sitting between them. The CDR3, as DNA: TGTGCCAGCAGTTACTCTCGGACTATTATTTTCGGGGAGCTGTTTTTT. It translates to CASSYSRTIIFGELFF.

The chain recombines TRBV27 with TRBJ2-7; the D is unclear. V lost 8 bases to trimming and J lost 3 bases, with 8 bases between them. Germline CDR1 and CDR2: MNHEY and SMNVEV (reference sequence). The CDR3 runs 11 residues. This chain's CDR3 is CASGKRYEQYV. The CDR3, as DNA: TGTGCCAGCGGAAAGCGCTACGAGCAGTACGTC.

This clonotype has a single count. The junction differs from germline at one of its ends, possibly a read error. V usage is TRBV18 and J usage is TRBJ2-5; TRBD1 matches 8 bases. The DNA end lines up better with TRBJ2-1; the J call may be wrong. From germline, CDR1 is KGHSH and CDR2 LQKENI. This CDR3 spans 13 amino acids. The CDR3 DNA is TGTGCCACTCGGACAGGGATCAACAATAAGCAGTTCTTC. Amino acids: CATRTGINNKQFF.

The V and J genes are TRBV12-3 or TRBV12-4 and TRBJ2-7; no clear D gene. There are 11 residues in the CDR3. V lost 3 bases and J lost 6, with 6 bases in between. This chain's CDR3 is CASSFGFEQYF. For the CDR3, the DNA is TGTGCCAGCAGTTTTGGATTCGAGCAGTACTTC.